These 12 T cell receptor beta chains came from one sample sequenced in a study of OX40 agonist ivuxolimab in advanced cancers. To prepare the library, the immunoSEQ multiplex PCR assay was applied. The clones in this table, taken by TCRdb from immuneACCESS, are in-frame only. Not every clone is retained; where verified, under half of the shortfall comes from an unresolved V gene, and the cause of the rest is unknown. The sample table holds more than 65,000 clones, of which approximately 79% were seen once. The ten largest clones capture around 2.4% of the sample. Here the sequenced sample was CD4+ or CD8+ T cells sorted from blood, taken in a trial of the OX40 agonist ivuxolimab. The receptor set was obtained from an adult with an advanced solid tumor such as melanoma, head and neck, liver or kidney cancer.

The rearrangement uses TRBV6-5 and TRBJ1-5; 7 bases fit TRBD1. The trim removed 6 bases at V and 2 bases at J, leaving 4 bases unmatched. The CDR3 is made up of 14 amino acids. CDR1 is MNHEY, CDR2 SVGAGI, per germline. The CDR3 reads CASRGTVGNQPQHF. In DNA, the CDR3 is TGTGCCAGCAGGGGGACAGTGGGCAATCAGCCCCAGCATTTT.

The V and J genes are TRBV29-1 and TRBJ2-5, with D uncertain. The CDR3 spans 9 residues. The germline CDR1 and CDR2 sequences are SQVTM and ANQGSEA. V lost 4 bases to trimming and J lost 5 bases, with 2 bases between them. The CDR3 loop is CSVGETQYF. CDR3 bases: TGCAGCGTTGGGGAGACCCAGTACTTC.

The rearrangement links TRBV13 to TRBJ1-4; no firm D call. The V end lost 0 bases, the J end lost 7 bases, and 12 bases lay between the germline ends. Germline assignment: CDR1 PRHDT and CDR2 FYEKMQ (reference sequence). CDR3 length equals 15 residues. The CDR3 DNA is TGTGCCAGCAGCTTAGGGGGGAGGAGGCGTGAAAAACTGTTTTTT. Its protein product is CASSLGGRRREKLFF.

V gene TRBV9 combines with J gene TRBJ2-1; D is perhaps TRBD2 (6 bases). The V end was cut by 0 bases, the J end by 8 bases, with 21 bases between. The CDR3 has 17 residues. In germline, CDR1 is SGDLS, CDR2 YYNGEE. The chain's CDR3 is CASSVVRTLGAGHEQFF. CDR3 bases: TGTGCCAGCAGCGTAGTCCGGACCCTCGGGGCGGGACATGAGCAGTTCTTC.

The chain joins TRBV5-6 to TRBJ2-2; the D is unclear. CDR3 size: 13 residues. The V and J ends lost 4 bases and 5 bases respectively, with 9 bases between them. Germline V CDR1 and CDR2: SGHDT, YYEEEE. CDR3 residues: CASSPEWTGELFF. As DNA, the CDR3 is TGTGCCAGCAGCCCGGAGTGGACCGGGGAGCTGTTTTTT.

The chain recombines TRBV19 with TRBJ2-3; TRBD1 agrees at 9 bases. J gave up 5 bases and V 8 bases, and 8 bases lay outside the gene matches. Germline CDR1 LNHDA, CDR2 SQIVND (reference sequence). The CDR3 has 14 amino acids. The CDR3 DNA reads TGTGCCAGTCAATCAGGACAGGGGAGAGATACGCAGTATTTT. Its protein product is CASQSGQGRDTQYF.

This clone appeared a few times. The CDR3 DNA reads as TGTGCCAGCAGTTACTCGGCAGGGTCGAACACTGAAGCTTTCTTT. As protein: CASSYSAGSNTEAFF. The gene calls are TRBV6-5 and TRBJ1-1, with D perhaps matching TRBD1 (5 bases). CDR3 length: 15 residues. The germline V and J ends were trimmed by 0 bases and 1 base, with 9 bases remaining between them. Germline V gene sequence: CDR1 MNHEY, CDR2 SVGAGI.

Comment on this clone: The junction differs from germline at one of its ends, possibly a read error. This chain joins TRBV11-3 and TRBJ2-1; D is unresolved. Germline values: CDR1 SGHNT, CDR2 YENEEA. The CDR3 sequence is 14 residues long. The CDR3 sequence: CASSLVTSYTEQFF. The CDR3, as DNA: TGTGCCAGCAGCTTAGTCACCTCCTACACTGAGCAGTTCTTC.

This chain joins TRBV5-1 and TRBJ2-7; D might be TRBD1 (5 bases). V lost 0 bases and J lost 3, with 16 bases in between. Germline loops: CDR1 SGHRS, CDR2 YFSETQ. The CDR3 runs 16 residues. CDR3 sequence (DNA): TGCGCCAGCAGCTTGGTTGTGGCGACAGCCAACTACGAGCAGTACTTC. It specifies CASSLVVATANYEQYF.

This clone has just one count. The rearrangement links TRBV7-8 to TRBJ1-3; D remains ambiguous. Germline V gene sequence: CDR1 SGHVS, CDR2 FQNEAQ. The V gene lost 0 bases and the J gene lost 2 bases, with 11 bases spanning the gap. The CDR3 has 16 residues. Here the CDR3 DNA reads TGTGCCAGCAGCTTAGCGCTAGGGAGGGCTGGAAACACCATATATTTT. It translates to CASSLALGRAGNTIYF.

The chain joins TRBV7-6 to TRBJ2-7; 7 nucleotides line up with TRBD1. CDR1 and CDR2 from the germline V gene are SGHVS and FNYEAQ. The ends lost 0 bases at V and 5 bases at J; junction bases unmatched: 7. There are 15 residues in the CDR3. CDR3: CASSLAARQGHEQYF. The CDR3 nucleotides are TGTGCCAGCAGCTTAGCGGCGCGACAGGGACACGAGCAGTACTTC.

This chain joins TRBV11-2 and TRBJ2-1, with 10 bases lining up with TRBD2. J gave up 3 bases and V 5 bases, and 7 bases lay outside the gene matches. Germline values: CDR1 SGHAT, CDR2 FQNNGV. The CDR3 runs 16 residues. The CDR3 here is CASSTPSGGHYNEQFF. The CDR3, as DNA: TGTGCCAGCAGCACTCCTAGCGGGGGTCACTACAATGAGCAGTTCTTC. Combining the CDR3 with reference TRBV11-2 and TRBJ2-1 gives the whole variable domain EAGVAQSPRYKIIEKRQSVAFWCNPISGHATLYWYQQILGQGPKLLIQFQNNGVVDDSQLPKDRFSAERLKGVDSTLKIQPAKLEDSAVYLCASSTPSGGHYNEQFFGPGTRLTVL.